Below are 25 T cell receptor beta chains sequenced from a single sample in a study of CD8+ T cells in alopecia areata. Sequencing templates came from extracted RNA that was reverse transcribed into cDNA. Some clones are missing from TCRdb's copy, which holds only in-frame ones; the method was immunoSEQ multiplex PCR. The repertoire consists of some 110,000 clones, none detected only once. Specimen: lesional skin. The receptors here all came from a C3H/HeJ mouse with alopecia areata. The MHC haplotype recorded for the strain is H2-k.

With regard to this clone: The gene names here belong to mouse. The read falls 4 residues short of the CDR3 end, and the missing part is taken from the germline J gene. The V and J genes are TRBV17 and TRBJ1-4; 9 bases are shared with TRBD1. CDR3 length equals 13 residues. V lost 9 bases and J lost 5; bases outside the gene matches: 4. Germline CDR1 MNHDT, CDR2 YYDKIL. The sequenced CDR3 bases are TGTGCTAGTGGGGGGACAGGGAACGAA. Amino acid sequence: CASGGTGNE. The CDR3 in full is CASGGTGNERLFF.

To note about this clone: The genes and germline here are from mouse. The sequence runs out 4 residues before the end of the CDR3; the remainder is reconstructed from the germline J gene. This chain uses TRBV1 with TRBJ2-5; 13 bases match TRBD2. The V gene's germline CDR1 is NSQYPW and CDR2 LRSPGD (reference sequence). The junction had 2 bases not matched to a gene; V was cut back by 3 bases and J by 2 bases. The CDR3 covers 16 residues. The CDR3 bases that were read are TGCACCTGCAGTGCCCGGGACTGGGGGGGCCAAGAC. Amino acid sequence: CTCSARDWGGQD. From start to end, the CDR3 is CTCSARDWGGQDTQYF.

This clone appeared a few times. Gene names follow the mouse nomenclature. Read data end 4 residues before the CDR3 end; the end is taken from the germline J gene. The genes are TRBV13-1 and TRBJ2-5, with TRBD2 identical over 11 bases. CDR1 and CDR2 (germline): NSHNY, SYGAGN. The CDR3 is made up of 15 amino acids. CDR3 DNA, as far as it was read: TGTGCCAGCAGTGGAGGACTGGGGGGAAAAGAC. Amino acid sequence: CASSGGLGGKD. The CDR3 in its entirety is CASSGGLGGKDTQYF.

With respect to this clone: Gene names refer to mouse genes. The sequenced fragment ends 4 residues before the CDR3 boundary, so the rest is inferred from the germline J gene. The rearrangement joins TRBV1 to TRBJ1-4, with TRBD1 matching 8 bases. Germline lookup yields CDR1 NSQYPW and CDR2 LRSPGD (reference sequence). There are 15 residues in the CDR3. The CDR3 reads CTCSPGTGWPERLFF. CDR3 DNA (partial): TGCACCTGCAGTCCCGGGACAGGTTGGCCCGAA.

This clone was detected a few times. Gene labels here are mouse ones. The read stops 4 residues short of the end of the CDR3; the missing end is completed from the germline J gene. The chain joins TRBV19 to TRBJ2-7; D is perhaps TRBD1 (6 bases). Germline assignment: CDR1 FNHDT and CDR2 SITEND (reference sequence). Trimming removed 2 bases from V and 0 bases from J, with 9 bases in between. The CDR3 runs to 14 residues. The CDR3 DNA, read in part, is TGTGCCAGCAGTATCAGGGGCCGCTCCTAT. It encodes CASSIRGRSY. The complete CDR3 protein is CASSIRGRSYEQYF.

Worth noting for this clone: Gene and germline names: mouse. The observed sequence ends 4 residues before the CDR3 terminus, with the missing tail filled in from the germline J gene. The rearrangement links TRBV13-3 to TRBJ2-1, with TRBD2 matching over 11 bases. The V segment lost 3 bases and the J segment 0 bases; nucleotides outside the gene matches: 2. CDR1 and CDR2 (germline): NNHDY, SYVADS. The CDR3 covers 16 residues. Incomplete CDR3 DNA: TGTGCCAGCAGTGGACTGGGGGGGGTTAACTATGCT. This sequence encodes CASSGLGGVNYA. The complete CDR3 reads CASSGLGGVNYAEQFF.

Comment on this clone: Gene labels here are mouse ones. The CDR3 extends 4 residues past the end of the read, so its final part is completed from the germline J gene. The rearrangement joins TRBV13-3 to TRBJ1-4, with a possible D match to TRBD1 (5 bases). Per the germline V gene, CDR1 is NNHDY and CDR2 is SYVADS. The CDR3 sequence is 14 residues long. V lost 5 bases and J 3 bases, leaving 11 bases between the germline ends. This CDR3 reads CASRRMGANERLFF. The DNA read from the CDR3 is TGTGCCAGCAGAAGAATGGGGGCCAACGAA. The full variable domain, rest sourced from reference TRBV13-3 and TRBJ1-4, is EAAVTQSPRSKVAVTGGKVTLSCHQTNNHDYMYWYRQDTGHGLRLIHYSYVADSTEKGDIPDGYKASRPSQENFSLILELASLSQTAVYFCASRRMGANERLFFGHGTKLSVL.

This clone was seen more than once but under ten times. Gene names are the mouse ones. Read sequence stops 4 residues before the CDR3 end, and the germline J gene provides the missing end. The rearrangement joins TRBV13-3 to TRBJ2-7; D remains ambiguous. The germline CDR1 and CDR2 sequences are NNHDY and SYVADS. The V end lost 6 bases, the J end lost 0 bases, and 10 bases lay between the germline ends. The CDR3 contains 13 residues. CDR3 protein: CASTSASSYEQYF. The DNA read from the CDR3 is TGTGCCAGCACCTCAGCTAGCTCCTAT.

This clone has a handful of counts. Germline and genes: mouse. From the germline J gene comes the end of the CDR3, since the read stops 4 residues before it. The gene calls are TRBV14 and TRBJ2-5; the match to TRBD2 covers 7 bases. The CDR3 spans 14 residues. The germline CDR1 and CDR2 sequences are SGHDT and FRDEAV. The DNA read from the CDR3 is TGTGCCAGCAGTTCGGGGACTGTAGGAGAC. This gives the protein CASSSGTVGD. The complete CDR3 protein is CASSSGTVGDTQYF.

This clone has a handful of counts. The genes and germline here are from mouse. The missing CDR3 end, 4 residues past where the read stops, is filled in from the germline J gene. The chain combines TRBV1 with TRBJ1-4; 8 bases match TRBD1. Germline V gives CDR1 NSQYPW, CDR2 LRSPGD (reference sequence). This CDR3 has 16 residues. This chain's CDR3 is CTCSADLRGRGERLFF. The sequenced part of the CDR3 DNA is TGCACCTGCAGTGCAGATCTCAGGGGGCGCGGCGAA.

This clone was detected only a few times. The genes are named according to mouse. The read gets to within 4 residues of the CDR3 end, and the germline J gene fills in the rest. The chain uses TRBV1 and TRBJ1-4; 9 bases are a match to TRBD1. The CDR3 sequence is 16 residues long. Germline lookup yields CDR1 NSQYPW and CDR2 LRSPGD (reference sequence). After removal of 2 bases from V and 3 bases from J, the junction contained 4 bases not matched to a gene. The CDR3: CTCSAQQGAANERLFF. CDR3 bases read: TGCACCTGCAGTGCACAACAGGGGGCGGCCAACGAA.

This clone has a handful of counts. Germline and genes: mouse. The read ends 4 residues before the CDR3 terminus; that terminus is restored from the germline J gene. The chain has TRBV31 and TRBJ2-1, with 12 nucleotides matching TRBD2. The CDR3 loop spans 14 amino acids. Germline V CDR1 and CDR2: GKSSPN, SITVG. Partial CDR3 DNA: TGTGCCTGGAGCCCCGACTGGGGGGGCGCT. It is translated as CAWSPDWGGA. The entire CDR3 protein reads CAWSPDWGGAEQFF.

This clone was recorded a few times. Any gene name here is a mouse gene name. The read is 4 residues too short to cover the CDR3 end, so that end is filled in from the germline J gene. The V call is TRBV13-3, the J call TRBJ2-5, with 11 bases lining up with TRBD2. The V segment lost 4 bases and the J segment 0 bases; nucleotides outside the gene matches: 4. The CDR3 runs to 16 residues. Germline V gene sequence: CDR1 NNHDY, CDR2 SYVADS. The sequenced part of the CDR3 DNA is TGTGCCAGCAGTTGGACTGGGGGGTCTAACCAAGAC. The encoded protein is CASSWTGGSNQD. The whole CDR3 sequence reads CASSWTGGSNQDTQYF. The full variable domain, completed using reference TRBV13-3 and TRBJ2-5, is EAAVTQSPRSKVAVTGGKVTLSCHQTNNHDYMYWYRQDTGHGLRLIHYSYVADSTEKGDIPDGYKASRPSQENFSLILELASLSQTAVYFCASSWTGGSNQDTQYFGPGTRLLVL.

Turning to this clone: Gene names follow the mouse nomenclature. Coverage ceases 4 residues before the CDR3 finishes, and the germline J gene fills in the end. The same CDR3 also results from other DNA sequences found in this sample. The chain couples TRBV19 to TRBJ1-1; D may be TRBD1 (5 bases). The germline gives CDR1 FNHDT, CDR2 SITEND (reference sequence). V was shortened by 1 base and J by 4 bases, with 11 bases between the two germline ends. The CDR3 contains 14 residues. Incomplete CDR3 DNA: TGTGCCAGCAGTATACGAGGGGAAGGCACA. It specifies CASSIRGEGT. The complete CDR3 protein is CASSIRGEGTEVFF.

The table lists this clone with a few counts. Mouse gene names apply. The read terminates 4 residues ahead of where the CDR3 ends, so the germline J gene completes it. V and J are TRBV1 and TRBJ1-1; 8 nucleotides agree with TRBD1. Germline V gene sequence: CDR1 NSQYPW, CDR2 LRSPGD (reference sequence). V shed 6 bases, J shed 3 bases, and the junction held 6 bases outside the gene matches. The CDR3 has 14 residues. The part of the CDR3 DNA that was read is TGCACCTGCAGAGCCGACAGGGGATACACA. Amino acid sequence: CTCRADRGYT. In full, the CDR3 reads CTCRADRGYTEVFF.

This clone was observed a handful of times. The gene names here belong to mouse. The CDR3 bases that were read are TGTGCCAGCGCATCGACTGGGGGGAAGGCCGGG. It codes for CASASTGGKAG. The whole CDR3 protein reads CASASTGGKAGQLYF. The genes are TRBV13-3 and TRBJ2-2; 10 bases line up with TRBD2. The read terminates 4 residues ahead of where the CDR3 ends, so the germline J gene completes it. V gave up 7 bases and J gave up 6 bases; unmatched junction bases: 9. There are 15 residues in the CDR3. Looked up from germline, CDR1 is NNHDY and CDR2 is SYVADS.

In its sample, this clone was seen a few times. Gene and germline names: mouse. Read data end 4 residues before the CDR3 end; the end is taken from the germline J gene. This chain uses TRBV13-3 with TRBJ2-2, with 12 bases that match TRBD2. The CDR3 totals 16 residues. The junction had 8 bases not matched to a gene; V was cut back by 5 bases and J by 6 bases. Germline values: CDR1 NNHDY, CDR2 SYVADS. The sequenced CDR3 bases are TGTGCCAGCAGCGTCCGGGACTGGGGGGAGGCCGGG. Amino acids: CASSVRDWGEAG. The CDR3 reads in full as CASSVRDWGEAGQLYF.

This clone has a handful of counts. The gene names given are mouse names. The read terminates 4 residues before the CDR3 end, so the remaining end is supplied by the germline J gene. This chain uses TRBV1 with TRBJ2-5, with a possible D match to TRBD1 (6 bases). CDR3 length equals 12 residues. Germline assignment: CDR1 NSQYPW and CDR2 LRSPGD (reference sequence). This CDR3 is CTCSLRGDTQYF. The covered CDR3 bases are TGCACCTGCAGTCTCAGGGGTGAC.

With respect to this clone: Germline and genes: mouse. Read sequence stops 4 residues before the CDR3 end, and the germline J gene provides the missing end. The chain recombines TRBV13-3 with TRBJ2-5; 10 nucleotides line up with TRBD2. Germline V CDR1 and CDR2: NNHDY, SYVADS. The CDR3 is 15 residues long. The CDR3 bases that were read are TGTGCCAGCAGTCCTGACTGGGGGGTTGGAGAC. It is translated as CASSPDWGVGD. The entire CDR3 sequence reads CASSPDWGVGDTQYF.

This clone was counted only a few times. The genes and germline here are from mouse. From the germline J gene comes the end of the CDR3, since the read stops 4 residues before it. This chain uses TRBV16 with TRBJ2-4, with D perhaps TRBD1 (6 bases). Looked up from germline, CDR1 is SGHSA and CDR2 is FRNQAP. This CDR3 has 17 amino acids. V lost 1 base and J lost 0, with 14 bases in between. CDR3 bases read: TGTGCAAGCAGCTTAGCCCTCAGGGGCTCTAGTCAAAAC. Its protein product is CASSLALRGSSQN. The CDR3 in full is CASSLALRGSSQNTLYF.

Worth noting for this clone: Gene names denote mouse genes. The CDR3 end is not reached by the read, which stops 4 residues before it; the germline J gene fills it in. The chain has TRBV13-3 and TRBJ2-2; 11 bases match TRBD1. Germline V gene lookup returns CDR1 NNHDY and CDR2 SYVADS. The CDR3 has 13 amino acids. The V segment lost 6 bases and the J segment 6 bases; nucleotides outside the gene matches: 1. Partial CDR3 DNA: TGTGCCAGCACGGACAGGGGGCCCGGG. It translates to CASTDRGPG. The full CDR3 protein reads CASTDRGPGQLYF.

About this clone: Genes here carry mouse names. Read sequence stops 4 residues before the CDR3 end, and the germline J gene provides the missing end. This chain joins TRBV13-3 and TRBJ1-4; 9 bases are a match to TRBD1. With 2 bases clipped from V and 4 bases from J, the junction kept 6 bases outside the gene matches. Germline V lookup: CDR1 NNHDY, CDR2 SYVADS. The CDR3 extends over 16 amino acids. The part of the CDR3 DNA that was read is TGTGCCAGCAGTGAAACAGGGGGCGCGGACAACGAA. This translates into CASSETGGADNE. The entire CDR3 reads CASSETGGADNERLFF.

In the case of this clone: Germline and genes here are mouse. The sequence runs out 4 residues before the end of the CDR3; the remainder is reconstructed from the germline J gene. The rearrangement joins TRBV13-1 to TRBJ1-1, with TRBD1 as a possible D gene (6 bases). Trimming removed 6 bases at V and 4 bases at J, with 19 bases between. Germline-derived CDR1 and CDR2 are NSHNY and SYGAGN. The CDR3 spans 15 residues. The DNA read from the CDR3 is TGTGCCAGCACTCTGATGGGGGGGCTATTCACA. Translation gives CASTLMGGLFT. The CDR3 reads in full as CASTLMGGLFTEVFF.

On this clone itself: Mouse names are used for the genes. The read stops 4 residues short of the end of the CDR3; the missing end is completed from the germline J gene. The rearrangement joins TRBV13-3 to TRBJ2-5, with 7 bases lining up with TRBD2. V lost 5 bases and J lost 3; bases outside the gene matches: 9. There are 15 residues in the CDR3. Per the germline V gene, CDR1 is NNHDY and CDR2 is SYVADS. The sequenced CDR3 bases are TGTGCCAGCAGCGGTCTGGGGGAGGTTCAAGAC. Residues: CASSGLGEVQD. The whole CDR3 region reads CASSGLGEVQDTQYF.

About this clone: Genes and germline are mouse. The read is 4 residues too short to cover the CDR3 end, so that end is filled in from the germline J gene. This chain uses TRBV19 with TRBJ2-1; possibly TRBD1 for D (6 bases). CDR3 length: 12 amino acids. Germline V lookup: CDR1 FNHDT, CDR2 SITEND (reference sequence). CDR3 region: CASTAGEAEQFF. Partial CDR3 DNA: TGTGCCAGCACGGCAGGGGAAGCT.